Presented here are 28 T cell receptor beta chains from one specimen sequenced in a study of T-cell reconstitution after alpha-beta-depleted transplantation in children. The authors prepared the TCRbeta library with unique molecular identifiers. TCRdb re-called the PCR reads with MiXCR, one entry per CDR3 protein. The sample shows over 150,000 distinct CDR3 sequences, roughly 7.1% of them seen only once. This material consisted of PBMCs, taken before TCRalphabeta/CD19-depleted stem cell transplant. The receptors come from a boy younger than 10 with acute lymphoblastic leukemia, due to receive a stem cell transplant.

This clonotype appeared many times. The chain combines TRBV27 with TRBJ1-6; D unclear. With 3 bases removed from V and 8 bases from J, the gap between germline ends came to 14 bases. From germline, CDR1 is MNHEY and CDR2 SMNVEV (reference sequence). The CDR3 has 15 residues. The CDR3: CASSLQDPMDSPLHF. The CDR3 region has the DNA TGTGCCAGCAGTTTGCAGGATCCCATGGATTCACCCCTCCACTTT.

Many counts were recorded for this clonotype. The chain has TRBV7-2 and TRBJ1-5; D gene uncertain. Germline-derived CDR1 and CDR2 are SGHTA and FQGNSA. The CDR3 sequence is 13 residues long. Deletions cut 5 bases from V and 4 bases from J, with 9 bases between. CDR3 sequence reads: CASSRTENQPQHF. In DNA, the CDR3 is TGTGCCAGCAGCAGAACAGAGAATCAGCCCCAGCATTTT.

This clonotype was observed at least ten times. The J gene is TRBJ1-6, the V gene TRBV7-2; the D is unclear. The CDR3 spans 17 residues. With 3 bases removed from V and 4 bases from J, the gap between germline ends came to 16 bases. Germline V CDR1 and CDR2: SGHTA, FQGNSA. Here the CDR3 reads CASSFYSQVRYNSPLHF. The CDR3 DNA follows: TGTGCCAGCAGCTTTTATAGTCAGGTCCGATATAATTCACCCCTCCACTTT. Filled out from reference TRBV7-2 and TRBJ1-6, the complete variable domain reads GAGVSQSPSNKVTEKGKDVELRCDPISGHTALYWYRQSLGQGLEFLIYFQGNSAPDKSGLPSDRFSAERTGGSVSTLTIQRTQQEDSAVYLCASSFYSQVRYNSPLHFGNGTRLTVT.

The chain is built from TRBV11-2 and TRBJ2-1; tentative D call: TRBD1 (6 bases). V was clipped by 6 bases and J by 9 bases, with 9 bases between them. CDR3 length equals 11 residues. Germline V CDR1 and CDR2: SGHAT, FQNNGV. CDR3 in DNA: TGTGCCAGCAGATTGGGGGCTGAGCAGTTCTTC. Encoded protein: CASRLGAEQFF.

Many counts were recorded for this clonotype. J is TRBJ2-7 and V is TRBV20-1, with a tentative D call TRBD1 (6 bases). Germline V gives CDR1 DFQATT, CDR2 SNEGSKA (reference sequence). The CDR3 runs 13 residues. V lost 5 bases and J lost 3, with 14 bases in between. The CDR3 loop is CSAFSGDNYEQYF. CDR3 nucleotide sequence: TGCAGTGCTTTCTCAGGGGACAACTACGAGCAGTACTTC.

This clonotype came up many times. The chain is built from TRBV20-1 and TRBJ2-7; 8 bases are shared with TRBD1. CDR1 is DFQATT and CDR2 is SNEGSKA in the germline V gene (reference sequence). The CDR3 has 11 residues. V shed 6 bases, J shed 6 bases, and the junction held 4 bases outside the gene matches. CDR3 in DNA: TGCAGTGCATCGACAGGGGCCGAGCAGTACTTC. Its translation: CSASTGAEQYF.

This clonotype was picked up many times. Here the CDR3 reads CASSLQQAASEQYF. CDR3 in DNA: TGTGCCAGCAGCTTACAACAGGCGGCGAGCGAGCAGTACTTC. This chain joins TRBV7-2 and TRBJ2-7, with a possible D match to TRBD1 (5 bases). Per germline, CDR1 SGHTA and CDR2 FQGNSA. This CDR3 comprises 14 residues. With 2 bases removed from V and 6 bases from J, the gap between germline ends came to 14 bases.

This clonotype was picked up a small number of times. This chain links TRBV19 with TRBJ2-2; weak D call: TRBD2 (5 bases). Trimming took off 1 base at V and 7 bases at J, with 13 bases between the two ends. The CDR3 is 15 amino acids. Germline V CDR1 and CDR2: LNHDA, SQIVND (reference sequence). The CDR3 sequence: CASSIVRDNGGELFF. The CDR3 bases are TGTGCCAGTAGTATAGTTCGGGATAATGGCGGGGAGCTGTTTTTT.

This clonotype was found many times. The chain employs TRBV15 and TRBJ1-1; D may be TRBD1 (6 bases). The germline V gene has CDR1 LNHNV and CDR2 YYDKDF (reference sequence). The CDR3 contains 13 residues. Trimming took 6 bases from V and 5 from J, leaving 13 bases between them. The DNA for the CDR3 is TGTGCCACCAGTCTAAAGGGGGGGACTGAAGCTTTCTTT. Its translation: CATSLKGGTEAFF.

This clonotype was seen only a few times. The rearrangement uses TRBV20-1 and TRBJ2-7; 7 nucleotides agree with TRBD1. With 1 base clipped from V and 5 bases from J, the junction kept 14 bases outside the gene matches. This CDR3 is built from 16 residues. Looked up from germline, CDR1 is DFQATT and CDR2 is SNEGSKA (reference sequence). This CDR3 reads CSARGSLTGAWDEQYF. The CDR3 DNA sequence: TGCAGTGCTAGAGGGAGCCTAACAGGGGCCTGGGACGAGCAGTACTTC.

This chain joins TRBV19 and TRBJ1-2; no clear D. Trimming took off 1 base at V and 1 base at J, with 7 bases between the two ends. This CDR3 region has 14 residues. In germline, CDR1 is LNHDA, CDR2 SQIVND (reference sequence). The CDR3 loop is CASSIVADNYGYTF. In DNA, the CDR3 is TGTGCCAGTAGTATAGTTGCGGATAACTATGGCTACACCTTC.

Only a few counts were recorded for this clonotype. This chain connects TRBV5-1 to TRBJ1-1, with D uncertain. V was shortened by 4 bases and J by 0 bases, with 7 bases between the two germline ends. Germline V gene data show CDR1 as SGHRS and CDR2 as YFSETQ. The CDR3 totals 13 residues. This chain's CDR3 is CASSAHLNTEAFF. The CDR3 nucleotides read TGCGCCAGCAGCGCACACCTGAACACTGAAGCTTTCTTT.

This clonotype came up many times. The CDR3 coding sequence is TGTGCCAGCAGCCCAAGGGGAGCTACCCTTCAGTACTTC. This sequence encodes CASSPRGATLQYF. The V and J genes are TRBV5-6 and TRBJ2-4; D is tentatively TRBD1 or TRBD2 (5 bases each). V dropped 4 bases and J dropped 11 bases, with 16 bases sitting between them. Germline V gene data show CDR1 as SGHDT and CDR2 as YYEEEE. This CDR3 region has 13 residues.

This clonotype was counted many times. CDR3 in amino acids: CASRGQGRDQPQHF. The CDR3 DNA is TGTGCCAGTAGAGGACAGGGACGTGATCAGCCCCAGCATTTT. The chain recombines TRBV19 with TRBJ1-5, with TRBD1 matching 8 bases. Germline V gene lookup returns CDR1 LNHDA and CDR2 SQIVND (reference sequence). The CDR3 loop spans 14 amino acids. The trim removed 6 bases at V and 5 bases at J, leaving 6 bases unmatched.

The rearrangement joins TRBV5-6 to TRBJ2-3; TRBD2 aligns across 8 bases. Looked up from germline, CDR1 is SGHDT and CDR2 is YYEEEE. This CDR3 has 16 residues. Unmatched junction bases numbered 6, after V lost 3 bases and J lost 0 bases. The CDR3 region is CASSSRLAGSTDTQYF. CDR3 nucleotides: TGTGCCAGCAGCTCCAGGTTAGCGGGGAGCACAGATACGCAGTATTTT.

This clonotype was recorded many times. Sequence at one end of the junction differs from germline and may be a read error. The V call is TRBV5-1, the J call TRBJ1-2; D not certain. Germline V gives CDR1 SGHRS, CDR2 YFSETQ. The CDR3 is 14 residues long. CDR3 in DNA: TGCGCCATCAGCTTGGAAGCGGGCGCCTATGGCTACACCTTC. Protein product: CAISLEAGAYGYTF.

The sample holds a few counts of this clonotype. The chain has TRBV28 and TRBJ2-7; the match to TRBD1 covers 7 bases. CDR3 size: 17 residues. With 1 base clipped from V and 2 bases from J, the junction kept 11 bases outside the gene matches. In germline, CDR1 is MDHEN, CDR2 SYDVKM. Written as DNA, the CDR3 is TGTGCCAGCAGTTTATTTACAGGGGTCAATAACGCCTACGAGCAGTACTTC. Translated, it gives CASSLFTGVNNAYEQYF.

This clonotype occurred many times. The chain carries TRBV5-5 and TRBJ2-7, with 7 nucleotides matching TRBD1. Germline V gene lookup returns CDR1 SGHKS and CDR2 YYEKEE (reference sequence). With 4 bases clipped from V and 5 bases from J, the junction kept 6 bases outside the gene matches. The CDR3 loop spans 13 amino acids. The CDR3 loop is CASSENRGNEQYF. The CDR3, as DNA: TGTGCCAGCAGCGAGAACAGGGGCAACGAGCAGTACTTC. The complete variable domain, with remaining parts taken from reference TRBV5-5 and TRBJ2-7, reads DAGVTQSPTHLIKTRGQQVTLRCSPISGHKSVSWYQQVLGQGPQFIFQYYEKEERGRGNFPDRFSARQFPNYSSELNVNALLLGDSALYLCASSENRGNEQYFGPGTRLTVT.

This clonotype was recorded a few times. The chain couples TRBV7-9 to TRBJ2-3; D possibly uses TRBD1 or TRBD2 (6 bases each). This CDR3 is 15 amino acids long. The germline V gene has CDR1 SEHNR and CDR2 FQNEAQ (reference sequence). V shed 4 bases and J shed 3 bases, with 14 bases lying between them. The CDR3 loop reads CASSSDQGRTDTQYF. The CDR3 DNA reads as TGTGCCAGCAGCTCGGATCAGGGGAGGACAGATACGCAGTATTTT.

There are a few counts of this clonotype. The chain couples TRBV7-2 to TRBJ1-1; no clear D gene. This CDR3 is 13 amino acids long. The V gene's germline CDR1 is SGHTA and CDR2 FQGNSA. With 5 bases removed from V and 8 bases from J, the gap between germline ends came to 15 bases. CDR3 nucleotides: TGTGCCAGCAGCCCGACAATTTTAAGAGAAGCTTTCTTT. Its protein is CASSPTILREAFF. Filled out from reference TRBV7-2 and TRBJ1-1, the complete variable domain reads GAGVSQSPSNKVTEKGKDVELRCDPISGHTALYWYRQSLGQGLEFLIYFQGNSAPDKSGLPSDRFSAERTGGSVSTLTIQRTQQEDSAVYLCASSPTILREAFFGQGTRLTVV.

Many counts were recorded for this clonotype. The chain links TRBV6-2 or TRBV6-3 to TRBJ2-7; D remains ambiguous. Germline lookup yields CDR1 MNHEY and CDR2 SVGEGT. The CDR3 is 13 amino acids. The V and J ends lost 6 bases and 3 bases respectively, with 12 bases between them. CDR3 sequence (DNA): TGTGCCAGCAGCCTCCTCGGAGTCTACGAGCAGTACTTC. Translating it yields CASSLLGVYEQYF.

CDR3: CASSPREGTSANEQYF. Written as DNA, the CDR3 is TGTGCCAGCAGCCCACGCGAGGGGACCTCCGCCAACGAGCAGTACTTC. The rearrangement uses TRBV5-5 and TRBJ2-7, with D possibly called TRBD1 or TRBD2 (5 bases each). V was clipped by 4 bases and J by 5 bases, with 22 bases between them. Germline-derived CDR1 and CDR2 are SGHKS and YYEKEE (reference sequence). The CDR3 consists of 16 residues.

This clonotype was seen at least ten times. The chain employs TRBV29-1 and TRBJ2-3, with D unclear. V was pared by 4 bases and J by 2 bases, with 7 bases between. Germline V gene data show CDR1 as SQVTM and CDR2 as ANQGSEA. The CDR3 length is 12 residues. CDR3 protein: CSVASFTDTQYF. CDR3 coding DNA: TGCAGCGTTGCATCCTTCACAGATACGCAGTATTTT.

The CDR3 bases are TGTGCCAGCAGTTTAAAGTGGCGGAACACTGAAGCTTTCTTT. This sequence encodes CASSLKWRNTEAFF. This chain uses TRBV27 with TRBJ1-1, with D uncertain. The germline V gene encodes CDR1 MNHEY and CDR2 SMNVEV (reference sequence). The CDR3 has 14 amino acids. Trimming shortened V by 2 bases and J by 1 base, and 8 bases separated the two germline ends.

This clonotype was seen many times. The J gene is TRBJ2-2, the V gene TRBV7-2, with D hard to call. CDR3 size: 13 residues. Between the trimmed V and J ends, which lost 3 bases and 3 bases, there was a span of 5 bases. The germline CDR1 and CDR2 sequences are SGHTA and FQGNSA. Here the CDR3 reads CASSLFHTGELFF. CDR3 nucleotides: TGTGCCAGCAGCTTGTTCCACACCGGGGAGCTGTTTTTT.

The chain links TRBV7-9 to TRBJ2-7, with D possibly matching TRBD1 (6 bases). The germline V gene has CDR1 SEHNR and CDR2 FQNEAQ (reference sequence). V lost 1 base to trimming and J lost 5 bases, with 12 bases between them. The CDR3 contains 14 residues. The CDR3 loop is CASSLVGGNDEQYF. For the CDR3, the DNA is TGTGCCAGCAGCTTAGTAGGGGGAAACGACGAGCAGTACTTC.

This clonotype was observed at least ten times. The J gene is TRBJ2-5, the V gene TRBV3-1, with D possibly called TRBD1 or TRBD2 (5 bases each). V lost 4 bases and J lost 5, with 11 bases in between. CDR1 and CDR2 from the germline V gene are LGHDT and YNNKEL (reference sequence). The CDR3 extends over 13 amino acids. CDR3 in amino acids: CASSPGTKETQYF. CDR3 DNA: TGTGCCAGCAGCCCTGGGACCAAGGAGACCCAGTACTTC.

This clonotype was observed many times. The CDR3 DNA sequence: TGTGCCAGCAGATCGGCGGCTGACTATGGCTACACCTTC. This encodes CASRSAADYGYTF. The chain is built from TRBV27 and TRBJ1-2; D not resolved. Trimming removed 6 bases from V and 3 bases from J, with 11 bases in between. This CDR3 is built from 13 residues. The V gene's germline CDR1 is MNHEY and CDR2 SMNVEV (reference sequence).